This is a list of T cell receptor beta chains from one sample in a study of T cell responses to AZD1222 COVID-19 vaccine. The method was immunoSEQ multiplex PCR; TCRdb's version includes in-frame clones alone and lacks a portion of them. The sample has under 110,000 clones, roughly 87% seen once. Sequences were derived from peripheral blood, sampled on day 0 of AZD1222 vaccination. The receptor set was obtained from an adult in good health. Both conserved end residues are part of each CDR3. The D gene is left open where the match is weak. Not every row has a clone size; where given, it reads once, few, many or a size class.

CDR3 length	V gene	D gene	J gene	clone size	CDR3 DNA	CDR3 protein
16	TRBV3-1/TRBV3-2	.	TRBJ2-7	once	TGTGCCAGCAGCCAAGGTGGGTGGAGGGGCACCTACGAGCAGTACTTC	CASSQGGWRGTYEQYF
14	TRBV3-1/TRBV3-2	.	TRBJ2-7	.	TGTGCCAGCAGCCAAGGGGCGGGTTCCTACGAGCAGTACTTC	CASSQGAGSYEQYF
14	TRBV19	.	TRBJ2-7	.	TGTGCCAGTAGTTCCGGGCCCCGCGCCTACGAGCAGTACTTC	CASSSGPRAYEQYF
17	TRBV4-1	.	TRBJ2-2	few	TGCGCCAGCAGCCAAGGGACTTCCTTGACGAACACCGGGGAGCTGTTTTTT	CASSQGTSLTNTGELFF
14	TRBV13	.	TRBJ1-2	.	TGTGCCAGCAGCTTAGGTGGGGGCAGCGATGGCTACACCTTC	CASSLGGGSDGYTF
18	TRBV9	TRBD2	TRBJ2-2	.	TGTGCCAGCAGCGTAGCACTAGCGGGAGGGCCGAGGACCGGGGAGCTGTTTTTT	CASSVALAGGPRTGELFF
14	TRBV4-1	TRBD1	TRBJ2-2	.	TGCGCCAGCAGCCAGGGACAGGGCCTCGGGGAGCTGTTTTTT	CASSQGQGLGELFF
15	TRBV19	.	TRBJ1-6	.	TGTGCCAGTAGTGCCCCCGGGGCCAATAATTCACCCCTCCACTTT	CASSAPGANNSPLHF
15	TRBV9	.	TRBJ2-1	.	TGTGCCAGCAGCCTCCCCGGGAGTACCCTTAATGAGCAGTTCTTC	CASSLPGSTLNEQFF
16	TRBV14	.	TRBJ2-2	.	TGTGCCAGCAGCCCCCTCCTCTCTACGAACACCGGGGAGCTGTTTTTT	CASSPLLSTNTGELFF
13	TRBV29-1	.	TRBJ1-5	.	TGCAGCGTTTTAGGGGTTAGCAATCAGCCCCAGCATTTT	CSVLGVSNQPQHF
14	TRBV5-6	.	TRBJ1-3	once	TGTGCCAGCAGCTTGGGCGGAGCTGGAAACACCATATATTTT	CASSLGGAGNTIYF
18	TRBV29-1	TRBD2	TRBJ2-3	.	TGCAGCGTTGAAGAAACTAGCGGGAAGCTGATCGTCACAGATACGCAGTATTTT	CSVEETSGKLIVTDTQYF
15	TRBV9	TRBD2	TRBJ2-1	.	TGTGCCAGCAGCACCTCCGGGACTAGAGGATATGAGCAGTTCTTC	CASSTSGTRGYEQFF
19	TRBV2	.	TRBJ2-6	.	TGTGCCAGCAGTGGGTTATGGAGGGGTCACGAATCCGGGGCCAACGTCCTGACTTTC	CASSGLWRGHESGANVLTF
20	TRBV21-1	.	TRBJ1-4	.	TGTGCCAGCAGCAAGGGGAGCGGGGACAGACGTCCCGCAACTAATGAAAAACTGTTTTTT	CASSKGSGDRRPATNEKLFF
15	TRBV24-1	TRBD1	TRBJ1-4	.	TGTGCCACCAGTGAAGGGACAGGGATTAATGAAAAACTGTTTTTT	CATSEGTGINEKLFF
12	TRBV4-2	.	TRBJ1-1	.	TGTGCCAGCAGCCAGATAGGGGCTGAAGCTTTCTTT	CASSQIGAEAFF
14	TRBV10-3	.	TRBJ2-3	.	TGTGCCATCAGTGTTTATCGGGGCACAGATACGCAGTATTTT	CAISVYRGTDTQYF
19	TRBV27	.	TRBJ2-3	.	TGTGCCAGCAGTTCCCCGCAGGAGCGTAAACTAATGACTTGCTATACGCAGTATTTT	CASSSPQERKLMTCYTQYF
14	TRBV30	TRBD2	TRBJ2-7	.	TGTGCCTGGAATACGGGACTAGCGGGCTACGAGCAGTACTTC	CAWNTGLAGYEQYF
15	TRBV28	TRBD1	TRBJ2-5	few	TGTGCCAGCAGTCCGGGACAGGGACGCCAAGAGACCCAGTACTTC	CASSPGQGRQETQYF
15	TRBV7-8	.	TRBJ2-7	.	TGTGCCAGCAGCCCCCGGACTGTTAGCTCCTACGAGCAGTACTTC	CASSPRTVSSYEQYF
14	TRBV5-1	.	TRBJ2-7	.	TGCGCCAGCAGCTTGAACAGCGGGCCCTACGAGCAGTACTTC	CASSLNSGPYEQYF
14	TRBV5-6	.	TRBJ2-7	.	TGTGCCAGCAGCTTGGCGCGTTATGAGTACGAGCAGTACTTC	CASSLARYEYEQYF
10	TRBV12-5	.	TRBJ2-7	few	TGTGCTAGTGCCCAATACGAGCAGTACTTC	CASAQYEQYF
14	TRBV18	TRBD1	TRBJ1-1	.	TGTGCCAGCTCATTGTGGACAGGGGACACTGAAGCTTTCTTT	CASSLWTGDTEAFF
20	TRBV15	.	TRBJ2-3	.	TGTGCCACCAGCAGAGTCCTTCCGGGCCCTAAACAGTATAGCACAGATACGCAGTATTTT	CATSRVLPGPKQYSTDTQYF
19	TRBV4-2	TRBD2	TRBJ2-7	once	TGTGCCAGCAGCCAAGGCGGGCTAGCGGGAGACGGGGGTGGTTACGAGCAGTACTTC	CASSQGGLAGDGGGYEQYF
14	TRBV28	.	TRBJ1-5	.	TGTGCCAGCAATTCGTATTATAGCAATCAGCCCCAGCATTTT	CASNSYYSNQPQHF
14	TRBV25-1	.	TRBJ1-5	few	TGTGCCAGCAGTGAATCGTTGGGAGGTCAGCCCCAGCATTTT	CASSESLGGQPQHF
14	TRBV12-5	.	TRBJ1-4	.	TGTGCTAGTGGGGTGGACAGATATCCTGAAAAACTGTTTTTT	CASGVDRYPEKLFF
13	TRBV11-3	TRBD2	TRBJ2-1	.	TGTGCCAGCAGCTTAGGGACTAGCAATGAGCAGTTCTTC	CASSLGTSNEQFF
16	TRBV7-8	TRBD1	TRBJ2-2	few	TGTGCCAGCAACAAGCGGGACAGGGCGGGCACCGGGGAGCTGTTTTTT	CASNKRDRAGTGELFF
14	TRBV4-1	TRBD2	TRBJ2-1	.	TGCGCCAGCAGCAAGAGACTAGCGGACAATGAGCAGTTCTTC	CASSKRLADNEQFF
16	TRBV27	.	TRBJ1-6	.	TGTGCCAGCAGCCAACAGGGAGTCGCCTATAATTCACCCCTCCACTTT	CASSQQGVAYNSPLHF
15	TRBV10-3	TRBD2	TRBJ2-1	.	TGTGCCATCAGGGGAGCGGGAGAAGGGTACAATGAGCAGTTCTTC	CAIRGAGEGYNEQFF
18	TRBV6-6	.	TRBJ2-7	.	TGTGCCAGCAGTCCCCGGGACCCGCGAAGGGGCAGCTCCTACGAGCAGTACTTC	CASSPRDPRRGSSYEQYF
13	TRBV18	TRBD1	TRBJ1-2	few	TGTGCCAGCTCAACGGACGACAGGGGTTTCTACACCTTC	CASSTDDRGFYTF
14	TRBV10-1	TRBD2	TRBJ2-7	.	TGCGCCAGCAGTGCCCTAGCGGGAGTGGGGGAGCAGTACTTC	CASSALAGVGEQYF
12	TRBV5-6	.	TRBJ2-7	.	TGTGCCAGCAGCTCCATTGGGTACGAGCAGTACTTC	CASSSIGYEQYF
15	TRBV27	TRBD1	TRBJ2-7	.	TGTGCCAGCAGTTTATTCCAGGGGGCGCGATACGAGCAGTACTTC	CASSLFQGARYEQYF
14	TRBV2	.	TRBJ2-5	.	TGTGCCAGCATGGAGAGAAGGGGCCAAGAGACCCAGTACTTC	CASMERRGQETQYF
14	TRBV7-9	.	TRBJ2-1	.	TGTGCCAGCAGCTTTCTAGAACTCTACAATGAGCAGTTCTTC	CASSFLELYNEQFF